This is a list of T cell receptor beta chains from one sample in a study of T cell changes during pregnancy in multiple sclerosis. Clones were sequenced by immunoSEQ multiplex PCR, and TCRdb holds only the in-frame ones, with some missing. The data contain about 83,000 clones, about 90% of them seen just once; the ten biggest clones take up around 3.4%. The sequencing here drew on PBMCs, taken in the first trimester of pregnancy. The receptor source for this set is a female donor in good health, serving as a control in a pregnancy study. Some clones in this sample may be carry-over from other donors' samples. Both conserved end residues are part of each CDR3. A D gene is named only where the DNA matches it firmly. Expanded clones are given a class, and other clones once, few, many or no size at all.

15	TRBV2	TRBJ2-1	-	TRBD2	CASRGLAGPYNEQFF	TGTGCCAGCAGGGGACTAGCGGGGCCTTACAATGAGCAGTTCTTC
16	TRBV28	TRBJ2-5	-	TRBD1	CASSLRDRGPQETQYF	TGTGCCAGCAGTCTCCGGGACAGGGGGCCCCAAGAGACCCAGTACTTC
15	TRBV18	TRBJ1-4	-	-	CASSPPTGWDEKLFF	TGTGCCAGCTCACCACCCACAGGGTGGGATGAAAAACTGTTTTTT
13	TRBV5-5	TRBJ2-7	-	-	CASSFTGNDEQYF	TGTGCCAGCAGCTTCACGGGGAACGACGAGCAGTACTTC
14	TRBV6-1	TRBJ2-3	-	TRBD2	CASTGGGYTDTQYF	TGTGCCAGCACGGGAGGGGGTTACACAGATACGCAGTATTTT
15	TRBV6-5	TRBJ2-3	-	-	CASSYSILAGDTQYF	TGTGCCAGCAGTTACTCGATACTAGCCGGAGATACGCAGTATTTT
16	TRBV28	TRBJ1-5	-	TRBD1	CASSSGAGTGKRAQHF	TGTGCCAGCAGTTCAGGGGCCGGGACAGGCAAACGGGCCCAGCATTTT
15	TRBV2	TRBJ2-1	-	TRBD2	CASKTGTRSLNEQFF	TGTGCCAGCAAGACCGGGACTAGGAGTCTTAATGAGCAGTTCTTC
14	TRBV19	TRBJ1-3	-	TRBD1	CASGTGEAGNTIYF	TGTGCCAGTGGGACAGGGGAGGCTGGAAACACCATATATTTT
14	TRBV7-2	TRBJ2-1	-	-	CASSPLWRVYEQFF	TGTGCCAGCAGTCCTCTCTGGCGGGTGTATGAGCAGTTCTTC
15	TRBV5-6	TRBJ2-1	once	TRBD2	CASSAGLAGVHEQFF	TGTGCCAGCAGTGCCGGACTAGCGGGGGTCCATGAGCAGTTCTTC
14	TRBV11-2	TRBJ2-7	-	TRBD1	CASSRGQSSYEQYF	TGTGCCAGCAGCAGGGGACAGAGCTCCTACGAGCAGTACTTC
16	TRBV28	TRBJ2-3	-	-	CASSLGKAVGTDTQYF	TGTGCCAGCAGTTTGGGAAAAGCGGTGGGCACAGATACGCAGTATTTT
15	TRBV9	TRBJ1-1	-	-	CASSLSGKMNTEAFF	TGTGCCAGCAGCTTATCAGGGAAAATGAACACTGAAGCTTTCTTT
15	TRBV5-6	TRBJ2-7	-	TRBD1	CASSLRDSYPIEQYF	TGTGCCAGCAGCTTGAGGGACAGCTACCCGATCGAGCAGTACTTC
17	TRBV7-9	TRBJ2-2	-	TRBD2	CASSFPTWRESTGELFF	TGTGCCAGCAGCTTCCCTACTTGGCGGGAGAGTACCGGGGAGCTGTTTTTT
15	TRBV5-1	TRBJ1-4	-	-	CASSSSGVGNEKLFF	TGCGCCAGCAGCTCGTCCGGAGTCGGTAATGAAAAACTGTTTTTT
20	TRBV27	TRBJ1-4	-	TRBD1	CASSLDEGGDRVRINEKLFF	TGTGCCAGCAGTTTAGATGAAGGGGGGGACAGGGTTCGAATTAATGAAAAACTGTTTTTT
13	TRBV7-9	TRBJ1-4	-	TRBD1	CASLGQLNEKLFF	TGTGCCAGTTTGGGACAGCTTAATGAAAAACTGTTTTTT
16	TRBV6-4	TRBJ2-3	-	-	CASSEVRAGGTDTQYF	TGTGCCAGCAGTGAAGTAAGGGCAGGGGGCACAGATACGCAGTATTTT
15	TRBV5-4	TRBJ1-5	-	TRBD1	CASSVRQGLFQPQHF	TGTGCCAGCAGCGTCAGACAGGGGTTATTTCAGCCCCAGCATTTT
13	TRBV2	TRBJ1-4	-	-	CASRQGLREKLFF	TGTGCCAGCAGACAGGGTTTAAGGGAAAAACTGTTTTTT